This T cell receptor (beta chain) was obtained from a study of shared clonotypes between healthy human individuals. Study outcomes and limitations: There were few donors, and this limited the genetic and exposure-history diversity represented. The sole specimen, blood, was sampled, and tissue repertoires likely differ.

Deep-level settings were used for running the assay. Profiled with immunoSEQ multiplex PCR; TCRdb holds only in-frame clones, not every one. Here the sample spans approximately 2.3 million clones, 93% being singletons. Worth noting for this clone: Its antigen is still unknown.

There are 15 residues in the CDR3. The V gene's germline CDR1 is SGHDT and CDR2 YYEEEE. The V segment lost 4 bases and the J segment 5 bases; nucleotides outside the gene matches: 6. Naive CD4+ cells were CD45RA-selected; the remaining cells were memory. The clonotype originates from a man aged 18-30 years in good health. Some clones in this sample may be carry-over from other donors' samples. The V and J genes are TRBV5-6 and TRBJ2-1; the match to TRBD2 covers 10 bases. The sequencing sample was made of naive CD4+ T cells from PBMCs. Subset here: CD45RA+ positively selected. CDR3 in amino acids: CASSIAGGGDNEQFF. CDR3 sequence (DNA): TGTGCCAGCAGCATAGCGGGAGGCGGGGACAATGAGCAGTTCTTC.